The table lists the clone carrying this T cell receptor beta chain with many counts. As yet, its antigen is unknown. The data were taken from a study of response to subunit inactivated influenza vaccine. Whole-study results and caveats: Authors suggested each seasonal influenza vaccination recruits few new T cells.

MiXCR, run by TCRdb on the RT-PCR reads, gives a single entry per CDR3 protein. This sample has about 500,000 distinct CDR3 sequences, with less than 7.5% found just once. The germline V gene encodes CDR1 SQVTM and CDR2 ANQGSEA. V was pared by 5 bases and J by 4 bases, with 7 bases of the junction left unmatched. The CDR3 has 15 amino acids. The chain uses TRBV29-1 and TRBJ2-3; 12 bases are a match to TRBD2. The sample here was PBMCs from blood, taken about 23 months after vaccination. The sequence was obtained from a man aged 45 to 70 who received an inactivated influenza vaccine. The CDR3 loop is CSVILAGGPSDTQYF. CDR3 DNA sequence: TGCAGCGTTATCCTAGCGGGAGGGCCATCAGATACGCAGTATTTT.